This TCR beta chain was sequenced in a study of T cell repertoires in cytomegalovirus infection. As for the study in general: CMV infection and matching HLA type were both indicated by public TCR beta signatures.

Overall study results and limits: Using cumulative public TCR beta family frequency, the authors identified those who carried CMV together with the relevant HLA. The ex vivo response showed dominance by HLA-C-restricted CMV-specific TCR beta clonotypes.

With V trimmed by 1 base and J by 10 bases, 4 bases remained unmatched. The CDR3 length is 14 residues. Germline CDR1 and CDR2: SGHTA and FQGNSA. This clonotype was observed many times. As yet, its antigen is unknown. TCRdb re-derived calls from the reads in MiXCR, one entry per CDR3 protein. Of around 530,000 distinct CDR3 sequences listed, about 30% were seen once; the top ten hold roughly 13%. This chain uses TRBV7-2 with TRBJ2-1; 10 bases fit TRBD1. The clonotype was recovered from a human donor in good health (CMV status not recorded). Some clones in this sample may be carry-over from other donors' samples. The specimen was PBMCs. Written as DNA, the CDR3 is TGTGCCAGCAGCTTAGGGACAGGGGGGGGGGAGCAGTTCTTC. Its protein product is CASSLGTGGGEQFF.